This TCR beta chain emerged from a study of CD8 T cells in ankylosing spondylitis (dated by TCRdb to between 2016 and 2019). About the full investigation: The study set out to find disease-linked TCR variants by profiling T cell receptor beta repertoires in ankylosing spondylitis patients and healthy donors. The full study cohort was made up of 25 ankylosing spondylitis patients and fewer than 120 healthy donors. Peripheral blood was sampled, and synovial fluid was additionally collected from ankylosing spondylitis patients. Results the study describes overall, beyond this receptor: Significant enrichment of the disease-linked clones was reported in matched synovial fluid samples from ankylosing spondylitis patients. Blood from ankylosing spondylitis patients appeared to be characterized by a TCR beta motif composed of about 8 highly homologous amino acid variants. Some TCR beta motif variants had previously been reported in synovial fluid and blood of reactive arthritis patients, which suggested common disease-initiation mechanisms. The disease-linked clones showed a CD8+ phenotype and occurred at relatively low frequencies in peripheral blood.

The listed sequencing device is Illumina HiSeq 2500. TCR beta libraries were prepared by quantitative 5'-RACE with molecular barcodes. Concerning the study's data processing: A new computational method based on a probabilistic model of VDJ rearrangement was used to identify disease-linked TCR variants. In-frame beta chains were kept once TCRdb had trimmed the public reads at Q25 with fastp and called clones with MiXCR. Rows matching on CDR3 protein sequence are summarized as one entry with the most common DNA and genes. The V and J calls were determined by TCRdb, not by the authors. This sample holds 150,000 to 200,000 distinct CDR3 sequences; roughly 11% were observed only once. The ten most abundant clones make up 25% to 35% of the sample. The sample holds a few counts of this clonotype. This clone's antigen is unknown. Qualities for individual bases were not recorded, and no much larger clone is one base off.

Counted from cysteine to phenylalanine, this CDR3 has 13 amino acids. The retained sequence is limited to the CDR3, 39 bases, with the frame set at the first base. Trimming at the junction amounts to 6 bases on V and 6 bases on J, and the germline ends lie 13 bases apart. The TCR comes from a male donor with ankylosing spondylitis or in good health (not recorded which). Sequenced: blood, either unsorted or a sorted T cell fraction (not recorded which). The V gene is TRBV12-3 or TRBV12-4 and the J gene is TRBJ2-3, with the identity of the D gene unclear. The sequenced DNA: TGTGCCAGCAGACACAGAGATCAGGATACGCAGTATTTT. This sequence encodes CASRHRDQDTQYF.